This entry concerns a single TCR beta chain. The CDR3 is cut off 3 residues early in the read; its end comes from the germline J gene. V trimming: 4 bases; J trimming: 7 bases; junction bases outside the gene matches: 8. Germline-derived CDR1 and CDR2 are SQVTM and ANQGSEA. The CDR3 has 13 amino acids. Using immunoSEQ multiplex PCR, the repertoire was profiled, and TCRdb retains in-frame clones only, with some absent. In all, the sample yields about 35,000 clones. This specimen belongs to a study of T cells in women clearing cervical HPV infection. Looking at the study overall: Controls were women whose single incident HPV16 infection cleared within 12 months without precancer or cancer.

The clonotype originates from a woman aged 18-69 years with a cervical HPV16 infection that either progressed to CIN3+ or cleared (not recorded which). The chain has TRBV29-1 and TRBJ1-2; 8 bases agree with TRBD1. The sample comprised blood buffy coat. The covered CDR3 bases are TGCAGCGTTGTAGACAGGGGTCTTTTTGGC. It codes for CSVVDRGLFG. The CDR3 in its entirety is CSVVDRGLFGYTF.